The 27 T cell receptor beta chains below come from one sample, sequenced in a study of CD8+CD57+ T cells in acquired aplastic anemia. The TCR beta profiling, which covered VDJ combination and CDR3 sequence, was carried out using genomic DNA as the template. In TCRdb, the reads were re-called with MiXCR into one record per CDR3 protein. Counted here are 150,000 to 200,000 distinct CDR3 sequences, 50% to 75% occurring once; the ten biggest clones make up about half. The sequencing sample was made of sorted CD4+, CD8+, or CD8+CD57+ T cells (not recorded which) from PBMCs. These receptor sequences come from a human donor with severe aplastic anemia or a healthy control (not recorded which).

The V gene is TRBV7-2, the J gene TRBJ1-2; D is uncertain. V gave up 4 bases and J gave up 3 bases, with 15 bases separating them. The CDR3 runs to 15 residues. Germline V gene sequence: CDR1 SGHTA, CDR2 FQGNSA. CDR3 amino acids: CASSWWVSPDYGYTF. DNA for the CDR3: TGTGCCAGCAGCTGGTGGGTCAGTCCCGACTATGGCTACACCTTC.

This chain joins TRBV2 and TRBJ1-6; D gene uncertain. Germline lookup yields CDR1 SNHLY and CDR2 FYNNEI. Trimming took off 4 bases at V and 13 bases at J, with 14 bases between the two ends. This CDR3 comprises 13 residues. The CDR3: CASSVGGSDPLHF. The CDR3 nucleotides read TGTGCCAGCAGTGTGGGAGGGTCCGATCCCCTCCACTTT. Drawing the rest from reference TRBV2 and TRBJ1-6, the complete variable domain is EPEVTQTPSHQVTQMGQEVILRCVPISNHLYFYWYRQILGQKVEFLVSFYNNEISEKSEIFDDQFSVERPDGSNFTLKIRSTKLEDSAMYFCASSVGGSDPLHFGNGTRLTVT.

The rearrangement joins TRBV11-3 to TRBJ1-1, with TRBD1 as a possible D gene (5 bases). V shed 2 bases and J shed 6 bases, with 10 bases lying between them. This CDR3 region has 13 residues. CDR1 is SGHNT and CDR2 is YENEEA in the germline V gene. CDR3 region: CASSLWRDAEAFF. The CDR3 coding sequence is TGTGCCAGCAGCTTATGGCGGGACGCTGAAGCTTTCTTT. The full variable domain, in which reference TRBV11-3 and TRBJ1-1 provide the parts outside the CDR3, is EAGVVQSPRYKIIEKKQPVAFWCNPISGHNTLYWYLQNLGQGPELLIRYENEEAVDDSQLPKDRFSAERLKGVDSTLKIQPAELGDSAVYLCASSLWRDAEAFFGQGTRLTVV.

As concerns this clonotype: At one end, the junction sequence differs from germline, possibly due to a read error. The chain combines TRBV7-8 with TRBJ1-1; D might be TRBD1 (5 bases). The CDR3 runs to 18 residues. The germline V gene has CDR1 SGHVS and CDR2 FQNEAQ. For the CDR3, the DNA is TGTGCCGGCAGCTTAGAGAGGGACCCACATCGCCTGGACACTGAAGCTTTCTTT. This translates into CAGSLERDPHRLDTEAFF.

A note on this clonotype: The germline gene is not matched at one end of the junction; a read error may be the cause. J is TRBJ2-1 and V is TRBV29-1; 7 bases line up with TRBD1. The CDR3 loop spans 13 amino acids. Germline CDR1 SQVTM, CDR2 ANQGSEA. CDR3 loop: CSVEGQTYNKQFF. The CDR3 DNA follows: TGCAGCGTTGAGGGACAGACTTACAATAAGCAGTTCTTC.

The chain carries TRBV5-6 and TRBJ2-1; 13 bases are a match to TRBD2. Per the germline V gene, CDR1 is SGHDT and CDR2 is YYEEEE. The V segment lost 2 bases and the J segment 8 bases; nucleotides outside the gene matches: 7. CDR3 length equals 16 residues. The CDR3 nucleotides are TGTGCCAGCAGCTTTCCGGGACTAGCGGGAATTGATGAGCAGTTCTTC. This sequence encodes CASSFPGLAGIDEQFF.

The sample holds many counts of this clonotype. The J gene is TRBJ2-7, the V gene TRBV18; the match to TRBD1 covers 7 bases. The J segment lost 1 base and the V segment lost 0 bases, leaving 3 bases of the junction unmatched. The CDR3 has 15 amino acids. Germline CDR1 KGHSH, CDR2 LQKENI. The CDR3 loop reads CASSPPDRTSYEQYF. CDR3 DNA sequence: TGTGCCAGCTCACCACCGGACAGGACGTCCTACGAGCAGTACTTC.

Comments on this clonotype: The junction and the germline gene differ at one end; a read error may be behind it. The rearrangement uses TRBV5-1 and TRBJ2-3; D gene uncertain. The CDR3 length is 15 residues. Germline CDR1 and CDR2: SGHRS and YFSETQ. The CDR3 protein is CASSLVAGPTDTQYF. The CDR3 DNA sequence: TGCGCCAGCAGTTTGGTGGCAGGACCGACAGATACGCAGTATTTT.

This chain connects TRBV12-3 or TRBV12-4 to TRBJ2-6; a weak D match, TRBD2 (7 bases). This CDR3 region has 17 residues. Trimming removed 7 bases at V and 2 bases at J, with 18 bases between. DNA of the CDR3: TGTGCCAGCACCCCGGGGGAGGGGGATGCTGGGGCCAACGTCCTGACTTTC. Its translation is CASTPGEGDAGANVLTF.

The chain uses TRBV7-9 and TRBJ1-5; D uncertain. V gave up 6 bases and J gave up 3 bases, with 12 bases separating them. The CDR3 is 14 amino acids. In germline, CDR1 is SEHNR, CDR2 FQNEAQ (reference sequence). In nucleotides, the CDR3 is TGTGCCAGCAGGCCAAAAGGGCCCAATCAGCCCCAGCATTTT. This translates into CASRPKGPNQPQHF.

The chain combines TRBV2 with TRBJ2-6, with 7 bases identical to TRBD2. The V gene end was trimmed by 4 bases and the J gene end by 0 bases; junction bases not matched to a gene: 3. CDR3 size: 16 residues. Germline V lookup: CDR1 SNHLY, CDR2 FYNNEI. CDR3 bases: TGTGCCAGCAGTGCTACGGGGGGCTCTGGGGCCAACGTCCTGACTTTC. It encodes CASSATGGSGANVLTF. The full variable domain, in which reference TRBV2 and TRBJ2-6 provide the parts outside the CDR3, is EPEVTQTPSHQVTQMGQEVILRCVPISNHLYFYWYRQILGQKVEFLVSFYNNEISEKSEIFDDQFSVERPDGSNFTLKIRSTKLEDSAMYFCASSATGGSGANVLTFGAGSRLTVL.

This clonotype was detected a few times. The V gene is TRBV6-1, the J gene TRBJ2-1, with 10 bases identical to TRBD2. V dropped 5 bases and J dropped 8; count of bases not matched to a gene: 6. Germline CDR1 is MNHNS and CDR2 is SASEGT. The CDR3 is made up of 14 amino acids. The CDR3 is CASSSQAGGHEQFF. CDR3 coding DNA: TGTGCCAGCAGTTCCCAAGCGGGGGGGCATGAGCAGTTCTTC.

This clonotype was seen ten or more times. This sequence joins TRBV20-1 and TRBJ2-7, with D possibly being TRBD2 (6 bases). Trimming cost V 1 base and J 2 bases, with 21 bases left between them. Germline-derived CDR1 and CDR2 are DFQATT and SNEGSKA (reference sequence). CDR3 size: 17 residues. Here the CDR3 DNA reads TGCAGTGCTAGAGGCGGGGACGGACCTATCTTAACCTACGAGCAGTACTTC. Its protein product is CSARGGDGPILTYEQYF.

This clonotype was observed at least ten times. The chain is built from TRBV19 and TRBJ2-2; D not certain. This CDR3 is built from 17 residues. Germline CDR1 reads LNHDA; CDR2 reads SQIVND (reference sequence). V was shortened by 0 bases and J by 3 bases, with 14 bases between the two germline ends. The CDR3 region has the DNA TGTGCCAGTAGTATAGATGGTGAAGGTGAAGACACCGGGGAGCTGTTTTTT. Encoded protein: CASSIDGEGEDTGELFF.

At least ten counts were recorded for this clonotype. CDR3 sequence reads: CASRATGSYEQYF. DNA for the CDR3: TGTGCCAGTAGGGCGACAGGTTCCTACGAGCAGTACTTC. The gene calls are TRBV19 and TRBJ2-7; D may be TRBD1 (6 bases). In germline, CDR1 is LNHDA, CDR2 SQIVND (reference sequence). The V end was cut by 6 bases, the J end by 1 base, with 10 bases between. The CDR3 covers 13 residues. Full variable domain (remainder filled in from reference TRBV19 and TRBJ2-7): DGGITQSPKYLFRKEGQNVTLSCEQNLNHDAMYWYRQDPGQGLRLIYYSQIVNDFQKGDIAEGYSVSREKKESFPLTVTSAQKNPTAFYLCASRATGSYEQYFGPGTRLTVT.

This clonotype was recorded once. This CDR3 is CASSITPRTSGRVNEQFF. CDR3 bases: TGTGCCAGTAGTATCACCCCCCGGACTAGCGGGAGGGTCAATGAGCAGTTCTTC. V usage is TRBV19 and J usage is TRBJ2-1; TRBD2 matches at 15 bases. The CDR3 loop spans 18 amino acids. In germline, CDR1 is LNHDA, CDR2 SQIVND (reference sequence). Trimming cost V 3 bases and J 6 bases; bases outside gene matches: 9.

The rearrangement joins TRBV5-1 to TRBJ2-2; D remains ambiguous. The CDR3 runs to 15 residues. V dropped 6 bases and J dropped 8 bases, with 20 bases sitting between them. Looked up from germline, CDR1 is SGHRS and CDR2 is YFSETQ. The CDR3 loop reads CASTTGAIGFGELFF. The CDR3 bases are TGCGCCAGCACCACGGGCGCGATTGGTTTTGGGGAGCTGTTTTTT.

The CDR3 bases are TGCAGTGCTAGAGATTGGGCAGGGGGCTATGGCTACACCTTC. It translates to CSARDWAGGYGYTF. V usage is TRBV20-1 and J usage is TRBJ1-2; TRBD1 agrees at 7 bases. The germline V gene has CDR1 DFQATT and CDR2 SNEGSKA (reference sequence). The V segment lost 0 bases and the J segment 4 bases; nucleotides outside the gene matches: 5. The CDR3 consists of 14 residues.

The rearrangement uses TRBV19 and TRBJ1-6; 9 bases line up with TRBD1. V was clipped by 5 bases and J by 7 bases; unmatched bases: 15. The CDR3 is made up of 18 amino acids. CDR1 and CDR2 from the germline V gene are LNHDA and SQIVND (reference sequence). The CDR3 protein is CASSPIGGTGFSNSPLHF. In DNA form, the CDR3 reads TGTGCCAGTAGTCCTATCGGGGGGACAGGGTTCTCCAATTCACCCCTCCACTTT.

The V gene is TRBV20-1, the J gene TRBJ2-7; TRBD2 matches 10 bases. Germline CDR1 and CDR2: DFQATT and SNEGSKA (reference sequence). V dropped 3 bases and J dropped 6; count of bases not matched to a gene: 5. The CDR3 extends over 13 amino acids. The CDR3 spells CSASPAGGIEQYF. CDR3 coding DNA: TGCAGTGCTAGCCCAGCGGGGGGGATCGAGCAGTACTTC.

The J gene is TRBJ2-1, the V gene TRBV14; TRBD2 matches 9 bases. Trimming removed 5 bases from V and 0 bases from J; junction bases left unmatched: 8. Germline lookup yields CDR1 SGHDN and CDR2 FVKESK. This CDR3 contains 17 residues. The CDR3 nucleotides read TGTGCCAGCAGCATAGACAGAGCGGGAGGCTCCTACAATGAGCAGTTCTTC. It encodes CASSIDRAGGSYNEQFF.

V and J are TRBV7-8 and TRBJ2-7; weak D call: TRBD2 (5 bases). V lost 5 bases to trimming and J lost 0 bases, with 11 bases between them. CDR1 and CDR2 from the germline V gene are SGHVS and FQNEAQ. The CDR3 consists of 14 residues. The CDR3 DNA reads TGTGCCAGCAGCCACTCGGGGTCCTCCTACGAGCAGTACTTC. Protein: CASSHSGSSYEQYF. The full variable domain, in which reference TRBV7-8 and TRBJ2-7 provide the parts outside the CDR3, is GAGVSQSPRYKVAKRGQDVALRCDPISGHVSLFWYQQALGQGPEFLTYFQNEAQLDKSGLPSDRFFAERPEGSVSTLKIQRTQQEDSAVYLCASSHSGSSYEQYFGPGTRLTVT.

The CDR3 bases are TGTGCCACCTCACACCTAGCGTACAATGAGCAGTTCTTC. Protein: CATSHLAYNEQFF. V usage is TRBV24-1 and J usage is TRBJ2-1; D perhaps matches TRBD2 (6 bases). The CDR3 consists of 13 residues. The germline gives CDR1 KGHDR, CDR2 SFDVKD. V lost 9 bases and J lost 4, with 12 bases in between.

This clonotype was recorded many times. This sequence joins TRBV9 and TRBJ2-3; 8 bases align to TRBD2. From germline, CDR1 is SGDLS and CDR2 YYNGEE. This CDR3 comprises 16 residues. V shed 3 bases and J 3 bases; nucleotides not matched to a gene: 9. CDR3 nucleotides: TGTGCCAGCAGCGCGGGGGGGGGGGTTGGGACAGATACGCAGTATTTT. Translation: CASSAGGGVGTDTQYF.

Notes on this clonotype: This may arise from a read error, as a much more abundant clone is one base away. This chain links TRBV6-5 with TRBJ2-1; possibly TRBD2 for D (6 bases). Trimming took 8 bases from V and 6 from J, leaving 23 bases between them. In germline, CDR1 is MNHEY, CDR2 SVGAGI. This CDR3 region has 16 residues. CDR3: CASGSLAGGGFNEQFF. In nucleotides, the CDR3 is TGTGCCAGCGGTTCCCTCGCCGGAGGAGGGTTCAATGAGCAGTTCTTC.

The chain recombines TRBV20-1 with TRBJ2-1, with 12 nucleotides matching TRBD2. This CDR3 comprises 15 residues. J gave up 2 bases and V 4 bases, and 3 bases lay outside the gene matches. Germline V gene lookup returns CDR1 DFQATT and CDR2 SNEGSKA (reference sequence). The CDR3 spells CSATTSGSAYNEQFF. In DNA, the CDR3 is TGCAGTGCTACGACTAGCGGGAGCGCCTACAATGAGCAGTTCTTC.

The rearrangement uses TRBV20-1 and TRBJ1-2, with 7 bases aligning to TRBD1. The V gene end was trimmed by 1 base and the J gene end by 6 bases; junction bases not matched to a gene: 2. This CDR3 is 12 amino acids long. Per germline, CDR1 DFQATT and CDR2 SNEGSKA (reference sequence). CDR3 nucleotide sequence: TGCAGTGCTAGAGTAACAGGGGATGGCTACACCTTC. Amino acids: CSARVTGDGYTF.